This T cell receptor beta chain was observed in a study of T-cell memory formation after mild COVID-19. Study in general: Clustering of TCRs was largely donor specific. General observations from the study: Shrinking CD4+ clones were chiefly CM and EM; CD8+ ones were chiefly EMRA.

TCRdb ran MiXCR on the 5' RACE reads and lists one entry per CDR3 protein. The profile shows about 470,000 distinct CDR3 sequences, around a quarter of them singletons. Regarding this clonotype: Its matching antigen is unknown.

This CDR3 has 13 residues. With 4 bases removed from V and 3 bases from J, the gap between germline ends came to 7 bases. Germline CDR1 ENHRY, CDR2 SYGVKD. Sequencing was carried out using PBMCs or a T cell subset sorted from them (not recorded which). This chain links TRBV10-3 with TRBJ2-1, with D tentatively TRBD1 (6 bases). The sequence was obtained from an adult woman who had mild COVID-19 (a few samples of this study predate the infection). Cell type and time point are not known. Here the CDR3 reads CAISGTDYNEQFF. The CDR3 nucleotides read TGTGCCATCAGTGGGACAGACTACAATGAGCAGTTCTTC.